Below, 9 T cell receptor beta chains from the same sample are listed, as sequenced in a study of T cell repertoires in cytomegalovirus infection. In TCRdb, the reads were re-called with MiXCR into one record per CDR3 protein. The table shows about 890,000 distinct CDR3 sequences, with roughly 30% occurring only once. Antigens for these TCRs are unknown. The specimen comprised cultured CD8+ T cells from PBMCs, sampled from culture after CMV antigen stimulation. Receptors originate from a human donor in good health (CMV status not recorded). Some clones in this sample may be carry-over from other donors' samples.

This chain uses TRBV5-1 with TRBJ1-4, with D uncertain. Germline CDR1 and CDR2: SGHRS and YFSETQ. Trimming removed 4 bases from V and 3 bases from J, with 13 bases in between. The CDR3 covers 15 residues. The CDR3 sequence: CASSPSWGPNEKLFF. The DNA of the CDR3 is TGCGCCAGCAGCCCCTCCTGGGGTCCTAATGAAAAACTGTTTTTT.

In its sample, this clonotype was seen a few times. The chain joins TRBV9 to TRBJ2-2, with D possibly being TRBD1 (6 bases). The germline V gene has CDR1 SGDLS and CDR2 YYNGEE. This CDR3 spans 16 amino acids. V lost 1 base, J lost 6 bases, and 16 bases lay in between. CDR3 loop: CASSVPAGPGAGELFF. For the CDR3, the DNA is TGTGCCAGCAGCGTACCCGCAGGGCCAGGGGCCGGGGAGCTGTTTTTT.

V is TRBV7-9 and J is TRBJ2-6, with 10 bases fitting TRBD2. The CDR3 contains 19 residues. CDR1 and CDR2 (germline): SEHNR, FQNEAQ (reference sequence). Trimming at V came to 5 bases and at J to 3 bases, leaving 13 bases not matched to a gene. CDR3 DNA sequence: TGTGCCAGCAGCGGGGGTGGGACTAGCGAGGGGATTGGGGCCAACGTCCTGACTTTC. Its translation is CASSGGGTSEGIGANVLTF. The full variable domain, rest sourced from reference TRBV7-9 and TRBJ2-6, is DTGVSQNPRHKITKRGQNVTFRCDPISEHNRLYWYRQTLGQGPEFLTYFQNEAQLEKSRLLSDRFSAERPKGSFSTLEIQRTEQGDSAMYLCASSGGGTSEGIGANVLTFGAGSRLTVL.

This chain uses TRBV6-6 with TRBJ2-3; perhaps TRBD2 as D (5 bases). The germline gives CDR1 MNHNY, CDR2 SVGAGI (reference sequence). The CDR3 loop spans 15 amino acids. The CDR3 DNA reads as TGTGCTAGGGTCGGTGGGAGCTTTAGCACAGATACGCAGTATTTT. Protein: CARVGGSFSTDTQYF.

The CDR3 sequence: CAIATGISREQYV. The DNA for the CDR3 is TGTGCCATCGCGACAGGGATATCTCGCGAGCAGTACGTC. The chain couples TRBV2 to TRBJ2-7, with 7 positions matching TRBD1. Germline V gene data show CDR1 as SNHLY and CDR2 as FYNNEI. V shed 10 bases and J 6 bases; nucleotides not matched to a gene: 12. The CDR3 covers 13 residues.

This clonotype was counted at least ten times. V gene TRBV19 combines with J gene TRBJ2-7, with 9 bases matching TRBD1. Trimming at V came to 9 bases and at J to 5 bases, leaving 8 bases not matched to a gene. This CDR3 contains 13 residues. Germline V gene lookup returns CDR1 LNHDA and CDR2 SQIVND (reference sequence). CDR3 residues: CASTGTGSNEQYF. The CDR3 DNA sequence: TGTGCCAGCACCGGGACAGGGAGTAACGAGCAGTACTTC.

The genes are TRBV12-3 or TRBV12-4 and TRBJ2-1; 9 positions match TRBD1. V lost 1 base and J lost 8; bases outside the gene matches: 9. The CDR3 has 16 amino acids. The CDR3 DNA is TGTGCCAGCAGTTTAGAAGGACAGGGGAACGTCGATGAGCAGTTCTTC. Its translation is CASSLEGQGNVDEQFF.

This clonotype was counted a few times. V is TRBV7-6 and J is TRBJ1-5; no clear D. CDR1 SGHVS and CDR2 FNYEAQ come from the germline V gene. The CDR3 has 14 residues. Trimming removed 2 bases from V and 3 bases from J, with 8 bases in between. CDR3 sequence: CASSLTETNQPQHF. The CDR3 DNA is TGTGCCAGCAGCTTAACAGAGACCAATCAGCCCCAGCATTTT.

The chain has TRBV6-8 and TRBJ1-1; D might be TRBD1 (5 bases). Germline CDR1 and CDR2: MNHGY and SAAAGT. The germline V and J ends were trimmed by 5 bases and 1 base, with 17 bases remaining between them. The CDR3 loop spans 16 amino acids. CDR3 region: CASSLGVSSRNTEAFF. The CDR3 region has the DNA TGTGCCAGCAGTCTAGGGGTCTCAAGTAGGAACACTGAAGCTTTCTTT.